The clone carrying this TCR beta chain was counted at least ten times. This sample was included in a study of low-dose radiotherapy and immunotherapy resistance in tumors. The overall study: Every six weeks patients received intravenous ipilimumab 1 mg/kg, and every two weeks they received intravenous nivolumab 240 mg.

Both TCRalpha and TCRbeta chains were reverse transcribed with V-gene-specific primers. TCRs were put through approximately 20 PCR cycles of amplification with Phusion. A constant-region primer and the V-primer adapter served as the primer pair. TCRdb re-called the reads through MiXCR, storing one row per CDR3 protein. The repertoire includes around 80,000 distinct CDR3 sequences, less than 20% of them detected once, and approximately 1.5% sits in the top ten. The time point was: after trial treatment. Described treatment: LDRT plus nivolumab, ipilimumab, low-dose cyclophosphamide and aspirin (RACIN trial). Trimming took off 4 bases at V and 4 bases at J, with 20 bases between the two ends. The CDR3 is made up of 18 amino acids.

The rearrangement joins TRBV23-1 to TRBJ2-6, with D hard to call. TRBV23-1 is identified as an open reading frame with a role that is uncertain. Source: PBMCs, taken after low-dose radiotherapy plus immunotherapy. The TCR comes from a male donor with prostate cancer. The CDR3 loop reads CASSRPARRTSGANVLTF. In DNA, the CDR3 is TGCGCCAGCAGTCGTCCAGCGAGAAGAACCTCCGGGGCCAACGTCCTGACTTTC.